These 18 T cell receptor beta chains were sequenced from one sample in a study of radiotherapy plus CTLA-4 blockade in lung cancer. The repertoire was sequenced with immunoSEQ multiplex PCR; TCRdb's copy has only in-frame clones and lacks some. This table has around 59,000 clones, 77% appearing once. Sequenced material: peripheral blood, taken from a patient treated with radiotherapy plus ipilimumab. These receptors were obtained from a human donor with non-small cell lung cancer who had a partial response to radiotherapy plus ipilimumab.

This clone occurred a few times. The rearrangement joins TRBV6-1 to TRBJ2-7, with 10 bases matching TRBD1. The CDR3 extends over 14 amino acids. Unmatched junction bases numbered 7, after V lost 5 bases and J lost 6 bases. The germline CDR1 and CDR2 sequences are MNHNS and SASEGT. CDR3 in DNA: TGTGCCAGCAGTTCACTGGGACAGGGGCGCGAGCAGTACTTC. Translating gives CASSSLGQGREQYF.

The chain is built from TRBV18 and TRBJ2-1; D is unclear. CDR1 and CDR2 from the germline V gene are KGHSH and LQKENI. The CDR3 sequence is 16 residues long. With 0 bases removed from V and 8 bases from J, the gap between germline ends came to 17 bases. The CDR3 nucleotides are TGTGCCAGCTCACCACCAGACGTAAAAGGCGAGGATGAGCAGTTCTTC. Its protein is CASSPPDVKGEDEQFF.

The V gene is TRBV10-1, the J gene TRBJ2-1, with TRBD2 matching over 7 bases. The CDR3 contains 16 residues. The germline V gene has CDR1 WNHNN and CDR2 SYGVQD (reference sequence). V shed 6 bases, J shed 5 bases, and the junction held 13 bases outside the gene matches. The CDR3 spells CASSDRIAGLNNEQFF. CDR3 sequence (DNA): TGCGCCAGCAGCGACCGAATAGCGGGCTTGAACAATGAGCAGTTCTTC.

V is TRBV5-1 and J is TRBJ2-3, with 10 bases fitting TRBD2. CDR1 is SGHRS, CDR2 YFSETQ, per germline. CDR3 length: 15 residues. The junction had 9 bases not matched to a gene; V was cut back by 4 bases and J by 7 bases. DNA for the CDR3: TGCGCCAGCAGCCTGGCAGCGGGGGGGCGAAATACGCAGTATTTT. It specifies CASSLAAGGRNTQYF.

The chain couples TRBV4-1 to TRBJ1-1; D possibly corresponds to TRBD1 (5 bases). Trimming stripped 6 bases from V and 7 bases from J, with 15 bases between. This CDR3 comprises 13 residues. Germline V gene lookup returns CDR1 MGHRA and CDR2 YSYEKL. The chain's CDR3 is CASRHAGVGEAFF. DNA of the CDR3: TGCGCCAGCAGACATGCGGGGGTAGGTGAAGCTTTCTTT.

The table lists this clone with a count of one. J is TRBJ2-2 and V is TRBV28, with 8 bases matching TRBD2. The CDR3 consists of 19 residues. The germline gives CDR1 MDHEN, CDR2 SYDVKM. The trim removed 3 bases at V and 0 bases at J, leaving 12 bases unmatched. CDR3 region: CASSFPIGRGPPNTGELFF. CDR3 coding DNA: TGTGCCAGCAGTTTCCCTATCGGGAGGGGCCCACCGAACACCGGGGAGCTGTTTTTT. Based on the CDR3 plus reference TRBV28 and TRBJ2-2, the full variable domain is DVKVTQSSRYLVKRTGEKVFLECVQDMDHENMFWYRQDPGLGLRLIYFSYDVKMKEKGDIPEGYSVSREKKERFSLILESASTNQTSMYLCASSFPIGRGPPNTGELFFGEGSRLTVL.

The gene calls are TRBV5-3 and TRBJ1-4, with 8 bases identical to TRBD1. TRBV5-3 is recorded as an ORF, its role being uncertain. V dropped 4 bases and J dropped 2; count of bases not matched to a gene: 22. This CDR3 comprises 21 residues. CDR3 amino acids: CARSPVIDRGRTANTNEKLFF. The DNA for the CDR3 is TGTGCCAGAAGCCCGGTAATCGACAGGGGCCGCACGGCCAACACTAATGAAAAACTGTTTTTT.

V usage is TRBV19 and J usage is TRBJ2-7; D perhaps matches TRBD1 (6 bases). V lost 5 bases and J 0 bases, leaving 14 bases between the germline ends. The CDR3 has 15 amino acids. Germline V gene lookup returns CDR1 LNHDA and CDR2 SQIVND (reference sequence). CDR3 region: CASSGRGMLSYEQYF. The CDR3 nucleotides are TGTGCCAGTAGTGGCAGGGGAATGCTCTCCTACGAGCAGTACTTC.

This rearrangement joins TRBV29-1 to TRBJ2-3, with 12 bases identical to TRBD1. V was pared by 7 bases and J by 6 bases, with 5 bases of the junction left unmatched. The CDR3 covers 13 residues. Germline V gene lookup returns CDR1 SQVTM and CDR2 ANQGSEA. For the CDR3, the DNA is TGCAGCGCGGGACAGGGGGCATCCGATACGCAGTATTTT. Amino acids: CSAGQGASDTQYF.

The genes are TRBV10-1 and TRBJ2-5; no firm D call. V lost 8 bases to trimming and J lost 1 base, with 8 bases between them. Looked up from germline, CDR1 is WNHNN and CDR2 is SYGVQD (reference sequence). This CDR3 comprises 12 residues. CDR3 sequence (DNA): TGCGCCAGCTCCAGGCGCCAAGAGACCCAGTACTTC. Protein: CASSRRQETQYF.

This clone showed up just once. The rearrangement uses TRBV7-9 and TRBJ1-2; no clear D. V was pared by 3 bases and J by 0 bases, with 5 bases between. Per the germline V gene, CDR1 is SEHNR and CDR2 is FQNEAQ (reference sequence). The CDR3 sequence is 13 residues long. In nucleotides, the CDR3 is TGTGCCAGCAGCTTGGCAGCTAACTATGGCTACACCTTC. Encoded protein: CASSLAANYGYTF.

The rearrangement links TRBV19 to TRBJ1-5, with a tentative D call TRBD1 (6 bases). V shed 9 bases and J shed 1 base, with 13 bases lying between them. In germline, CDR1 is LNHDA, CDR2 SQIVND (reference sequence). This CDR3 is 14 amino acids long. CDR3 sequence reads: CASIRGGSNQPQHF. Here the CDR3 DNA reads TGTGCCAGCATAAGGGGGGGGAGCAATCAGCCCCAGCATTTT.

This clone was seen more than once but under ten times. V usage is TRBV28 and J usage is TRBJ2-7; the D is unclear. V was clipped by 5 bases and J by 7 bases, with 15 bases between them. The CDR3 spans 13 residues. Germline assignment: CDR1 MDHEN and CDR2 SYDVKM. CDR3 loop: CASSTGPGREQYF. The CDR3 DNA is TGTGCCAGCAGTACCGGCCCAGGTCGGGAGCAGTACTTC.

In this sample, this clone turned up a few times. The chain recombines TRBV5-1 with TRBJ1-2; TRBD1 might be the D (5 bases). This CDR3 is 13 amino acids long. Germline lookup yields CDR1 SGHRS and CDR2 YFSETQ. V was clipped by 0 bases and J by 8 bases, with 11 bases between them. The CDR3: CASSLAGIGGYTF. The CDR3 region has the DNA TGCGCCAGCAGCTTGGCAGGGATCGGCGGCTACACCTTC.

This chain uses TRBV6-5 with TRBJ2-1, with a weak D call TRBD1 (6 bases). V was pared by 6 bases and J by 7 bases, with 19 bases between. Germline-derived CDR1 and CDR2 are MNHEY and SVGAGI. The CDR3 loop spans 15 amino acids. The CDR3 is CASRPVQGLGNEQFF. CDR3 nucleotides: TGTGCCAGCAGACCAGTACAGGGCTTAGGTAATGAGCAGTTCTTC.

V and J are TRBV10-3 and TRBJ1-2, with unresolved D. CDR3 length: 15 amino acids. V lost 3 bases and J 0 bases, leaving 11 bases between the germline ends. The germline V gene has CDR1 ENHRY and CDR2 SYGVKD. CDR3 in DNA: TGTGCCATCAGTGACATGACGGGAGCTAACTATGGCTACACCTTC. Translated: CAISDMTGANYGYTF.

A single count supports this clone. This chain joins TRBV14 and TRBJ2-3; D not certain. Germline V CDR1 and CDR2: SGHDN, FVKESK. Between the trimmed V and J ends, which lost 0 bases and 2 bases, there was a span of 9 bases. This CDR3 has 15 residues. CDR3 loop: CASSQDFDFTDTQYF. The CDR3 DNA reads TGTGCCAGCAGCCAAGATTTCGACTTCACAGATACGCAGTATTTT.

This chain connects TRBV6-1 to TRBJ2-6; no reliable D call. Trimming took 4 bases from V and 1 from J, leaving 8 bases between them. This CDR3 is 15 amino acids long. Germline V gene sequence: CDR1 MNHNS, CDR2 SASEGT. The CDR3 DNA reads as TGTGCCAGCAGTGTCGAGGATTCTGGGGCCAACGTCCTGACTTTC. Its translation is CASSVEDSGANVLTF.